The text below deals with one T cell receptor (beta chain). What it binds is unknown. The data belong to a study of shared clonotypes between healthy human individuals. Study findings and constraints: Rarefaction curves obtained for sorted subsets showed sequencing incomplete despite large depth.

Repertoires were generated with immunoSEQ multiplex PCR, while TCRdb's copy carries only in-frame clones and drops some. The top ten clones hold roughly 0.45% of a sample with roughly 1,500,000 clones, approximately 98% of them seen once. The TCR originated in a man aged 30-40 years in good health. The sequencing sample was made of naive CD4+ T cells sorted from blood. Sample subset: CD45RA+ positively selected.

CDR3 protein: CASSIRQNYEQYF. CDR3 nucleotides: TGTGCCAGTAGTATACGACAGAACTACGAGCAGTACTTC. The chain has TRBV19 and TRBJ2-7; perhaps TRBD1 as D (5 bases). The CDR3 consists of 13 residues. The V end was cut by 2 bases, the J end by 3 bases, with 8 bases between. CDR1 is LNHDA, CDR2 SQIVND, per germline (reference sequence).